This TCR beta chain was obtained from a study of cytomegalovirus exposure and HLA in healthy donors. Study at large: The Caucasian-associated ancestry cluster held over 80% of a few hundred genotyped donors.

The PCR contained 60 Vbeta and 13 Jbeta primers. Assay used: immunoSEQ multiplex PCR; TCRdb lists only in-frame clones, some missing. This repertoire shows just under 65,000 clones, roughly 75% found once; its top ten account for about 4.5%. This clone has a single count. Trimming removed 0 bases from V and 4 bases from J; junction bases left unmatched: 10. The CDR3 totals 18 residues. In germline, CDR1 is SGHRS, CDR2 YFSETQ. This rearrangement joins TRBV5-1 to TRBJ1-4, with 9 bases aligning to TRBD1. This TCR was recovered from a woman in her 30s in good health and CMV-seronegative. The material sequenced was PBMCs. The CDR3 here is CASSLVGQGAGINEKLFF. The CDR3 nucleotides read TGCGCCAGCAGCTTGGTGGGACAGGGCGCGGGGATTAATGAAAAACTGTTTTTT.